This T cell receptor (beta chain) was identified during a study of long-term antiretroviral therapy in people with HIV. The study's findings and limits: Relative to control repertoires, HIV repertoires exhibited narrower CDR3 length ranges. Every time point showed a repertoire led by clones expanded before ART.

Germline V lookup: CDR1 SGHNT, CDR2 YYREEE (reference sequence). V dropped 2 bases and J dropped 4 bases, with 10 bases sitting between them. This CDR3 spans 13 amino acids. On this clone itself: No antigen is known for it.

No donor had fewer than one pre-ART PBMC sample or fewer than two post-ART PBMC samples. Assay version v3.0 of immunoSEQ was used, and it was run at survey level. Sequenced by immunoSEQ multiplex PCR; TCRdb stores in-frame clones only, minus some. The sample shows about 14,000 clones, roughly 80% of them seen only once. Here the sequenced sample was unsorted PBMCs, taken 1.8 years before starting antiretroviral therapy. This chain joins TRBV5-4 and TRBJ2-7, with D uncertain. This receptor was obtained from a woman aged 40-49 years with HIV. CDR3 sequence reads: CASSFQPQYEQYF. The CDR3, as DNA: TGTGCCAGCAGCTTCCAGCCCCAGTACGAGCAGTACTTC.